The 24 T cell receptor beta chains listed next were all sequenced from one sample in a study of a mutant IDH1 vaccine in newly diagnosed glioma. Time point in this sample: week 47, end of study. The content of each vaccine dose was 300 ug of mutant IDH1 20-mer peptide, and topical imiquimod accompanied it. Libraries were prepared by immunoSEQ multiplex PCR; TCRdb keeps only in-frame clonotypes and omits some of them. This sample has tens of thousands of clones, with roughly four fifths found just once. No antigen has been identified for these receptors. This sample comprised PBMCs, obtained from a glioma patient whose treatment included an IDH1 peptide vaccine. The source is a man aged 25 to 45 with glioma.

The chain employs TRBV4-1 and TRBJ2-2; D not certain. Trimming removed 0 bases from V and 3 bases from J, with 11 bases in between. Germline CDR1 and CDR2: MGHRA and YSYEKL. The CDR3 has 16 amino acids. The CDR3 region is CASSQDVGLDTGELFF. In DNA form, the CDR3 reads TGCGCCAGCAGCCAAGATGTCGGCTTGGACACCGGGGAGCTGTTTTTT.

This clone was found a few times. The chain employs TRBV30 and TRBJ2-6, with D unclear. CDR1 GTSNPN and CDR2 SVGIG come from the germline V gene (reference sequence). The germline V and J ends were trimmed by 4 bases and 1 base, with 11 bases remaining between them. The CDR3 is made up of 15 amino acids. The CDR3 DNA reads as TGTGCCTGGAAGGAGCTGTATTCTGGGGCCAACGTCCTGACTTTC. Encoded protein: CAWKELYSGANVLTF.

The CDR3 DNA follows: TGTGCCTGGACAGGGGAATTGGCCGGGGAGCTGTTTTTT. This encodes CAWTGELAGELFF. The V call is TRBV30, the J call TRBJ2-2, with D possibly being TRBD1 (6 bases). CDR1 is GTSNPN, CDR2 SVGIG, per germline (reference sequence). V was clipped by 4 bases and J by 6 bases, with 12 bases between them. The CDR3 extends over 13 amino acids.

The chain combines TRBV7-2 with TRBJ2-3; possibly TRBD2 for D (5 bases). V was clipped by 1 base and J by 3 bases, with 8 bases between them. The length of the CDR3 is 14 residues. Per germline, CDR1 SGHTA and CDR2 FQGNSA. CDR3 coding DNA: TGTGCCAGCAGCTTAGAACGGGGTACAGATACGCAGTATTTT. Amino acids: CASSLERGTDTQYF.

V usage is TRBV30 and J usage is TRBJ2-2; D possibly corresponds to TRBD2 (5 bases). Germline V gene data show CDR1 as GTSNPN and CDR2 as SVGIG (reference sequence). CDR3 length: 14 residues. With 1 base removed from V and 3 bases from J, the gap between germline ends came to 9 bases. The CDR3 DNA sequence: TGTGCCTGGAGTGCCCGGGGATACACCGGGGAGCTGTTTTTT. Encoded protein: CAWSARGYTGELFF.

The V and J genes are TRBV7-8 and TRBJ2-5; possibly TRBD1 for D (6 bases). Trimming left V 5 bases short and J 2 bases short, with 12 bases between. The CDR3 is 14 amino acids. Per germline, CDR1 SGHVS and CDR2 FQNEAQ. The CDR3 sequence is CASSGRTAQETQYF. The CDR3 coding sequence is TGTGCCAGCAGCGGAAGGACAGCACAAGAGACCCAGTACTTC. Full variable domain (outside the CDR3, taken from reference TRBV7-8 and TRBJ2-5): GAGVSQSPRYKVAKRGQDVALRCDPISGHVSLFWYQQALGQGPEFLTYFQNEAQLDKSGLPSDRFFAERPEGSVSTLKIQRTQQEDSAVYLCASSGRTAQETQYFGPGTRLLVL.

This chain links TRBV7-6 with TRBJ1-4, with D hard to call. V gave up 0 bases and J gave up 4 bases, with 6 bases separating them. Germline V gene lookup returns CDR1 SGHVS and CDR2 FNYEAQ. This CDR3 contains 14 residues. CDR3 in amino acids: CASSLARINEKLFF. For the CDR3, the DNA is TGTGCCAGCAGCTTAGCCAGGATTAATGAAAAACTGTTTTTT. The entire variable domain, with the rest obtained from reference TRBV7-6 and TRBJ1-4, is as follows: GAGVSQSPRYKVTKRGQDVALRCDPISGHVSLYWYRQALGQGPEFLTYFNYEAQQDKSGLPNDRFSAERPEGSISTLTIQRTEQRDSAMYRCASSLARINEKLFFGSGTQLSVL.

The count of this clone is one. The rearrangement links TRBV23-1 to TRBJ2-2, with a tentative D call TRBD1 (6 bases). TRBV23-1 is marked as an open reading frame, function uncertain. V was trimmed by 2 bases and J by 4 bases, leaving 14 bases between them. This CDR3 has 16 amino acids. Here the CDR3 DNA reads TGCGCCAGCAGTCAACCCCACAGGGCGCCCACCGGGGAGCTGTTTTTT. It translates to CASSQPHRAPTGELFF.

This sequence joins TRBV4-1 and TRBJ1-3; D not resolved. V lost 0 bases to trimming and J lost 9 bases, with 9 bases between them. Germline V lookup: CDR1 MGHRA, CDR2 YSYEKL. This CDR3 has 13 amino acids. In nucleotides, the CDR3 is TGCGCCAGCAGCCAAGATGAAGAGGTCACCATATATTTT. Translated: CASSQDEEVTIYF.

The genes are TRBV5-1 and TRBJ2-7; D might be TRBD1 (6 bases). From germline, CDR1 is SGHRS and CDR2 YFSETQ. The ends were cut back, 4 bases at V and 4 bases at J, with 15 bases in the middle. The CDR3 covers 14 residues. CDR3 loop: CASSPKGHLYEQYF. DNA of the CDR3: TGCGCCAGCAGCCCAAAGGGACATTTATACGAGCAGTACTTC.

This clone was picked up one time. J is TRBJ1-4 and V is TRBV6-1; TRBD1 might be the D (5 bases). The V gene's germline CDR1 is MNHNS and CDR2 SASEGT. This CDR3 is built from 14 residues. Trimming left V 4 bases short and J 5 bases short, with 11 bases between. The CDR3 is CASSGSWTNEKLFF. The CDR3 coding sequence is TGTGCCAGCAGTGGAAGTTGGACAAATGAAAAACTGTTTTTT.

This clone was detected once. The V call is TRBV7-9, the J call TRBJ2-7; possibly TRBD1 for D (5 bases). This CDR3 contains 15 residues. Germline loops: CDR1 SEHNR, CDR2 FQNEAQ (reference sequence). Trimming shortened V by 5 bases and J by 1 base, and 15 bases separated the two germline ends. CDR3 region: CASSPQGLSSYEQYF. CDR3 DNA sequence: TGTGCCAGCAGCCCCCAGGGTCTTTCGTCCTACGAGCAGTACTTC. The complete variable domain, with remaining parts taken from reference TRBV7-9 and TRBJ2-7, reads DTGVSQNPRHKITKRGQNVTFRCDPISEHNRLYWYRQTLGQGPEFLTYFQNEAQLEKSRLLSDRFSAERPKGSFSTLEIQRTEQGDSAMYLCASSPQGLSSYEQYFGPGTRLTVT.

In nucleotides, the CDR3 is TGTGCCAGCTCACGGAACGCGGGTACTAGCACAGATACGCAGTATTTT. Its protein is CASSRNAGTSTDTQYF. The V call is TRBV18, the J call TRBJ2-3; possibly TRBD2 for D (5 bases). Germline values: CDR1 KGHSH, CDR2 LQKENI. V was shortened by 4 bases and J by 0 bases, with 14 bases between the two germline ends. There are 16 residues in the CDR3. Full variable domain (remainder filled in from reference TRBV18 and TRBJ2-3): NAGVMQNPRHLVRRRGQEARLRCSPMKGHSHVYWYRQLPEEGLKFMVYLQKENIIDESGMPKERFSAEFPKEGPSILRIQQVVRGDSAAYFCASSRNAGTSTDTQYFGPGTRLTVL.

V and J are TRBV4-1 and TRBJ2-7; perhaps TRBD2 as D (6 bases). Germline V gives CDR1 MGHRA, CDR2 YSYEKL. This CDR3 spans 14 amino acids. V shed 3 bases and J shed 0 bases, with 9 bases lying between them. The DNA for the CDR3 is TGCGCCAGCAGCCAGGGCGGGACCTCCTACGAGCAGTACTTC. Its protein is CASSQGGTSYEQYF.

The gene calls are TRBV7-2 and TRBJ1-2; 7 nucleotides match TRBD1. This CDR3 region has 13 residues. V lost 5 bases to trimming and J lost 3 bases; unmatched junction nucleotides: 3. Germline V gene sequence: CDR1 SGHTA, CDR2 FQGNSA. The CDR3 DNA is TGTGCCAGCAGCCAGACAGGGTACTATGGCTACACCTTC. Protein product: CASSQTGYYGYTF. Drawing the rest from reference TRBV7-2 and TRBJ1-2, the complete variable domain is GAGVSQSPSNKVTEKGKDVELRCDPISGHTALYWYRQSLGQGLEFLIYFQGNSAPDKSGLPSDRFSAERTGGSVSTLTIQRTQQEDSAVYLCASSQTGYYGYTFGSGTRLTVV.

The chain is built from TRBV6-5 and TRBJ1-6; D is undetermined. Germline V gene data show CDR1 as MNHEY and CDR2 as SVGAGI. This CDR3 contains 13 residues. With 4 bases removed from V and 6 bases from J, the gap between germline ends came to 7 bases. The CDR3 region has the DNA TGTGCCAGCAGTTTACAGAGTAATTCACCCCTCCACTTT. Amino acid sequence: CASSLQSNSPLHF.

This clone was seen only once. This chain connects TRBV27 to TRBJ2-3; D is unclear. The CDR3 totals 14 residues. CDR1 MNHEY and CDR2 SMNVEV come from the germline V gene (reference sequence). Trimming shortened V by 5 bases and J by 5 bases, and 14 bases separated the two germline ends. CDR3 sequence reads: CASSGASGLDTQYF. CDR3 nucleotide sequence: TGTGCCAGCAGTGGCGCTAGTGGTTTAGATACGCAGTATTTT.

V and J are TRBV13 and TRBJ2-7; D is undetermined. From germline, CDR1 is PRHDT and CDR2 FYEKMQ (reference sequence). V dropped 5 bases and J dropped 0 bases, with 8 bases sitting between them. The CDR3 extends over 13 amino acids. The CDR3 DNA sequence: TGTGCCAGCAGCCCCAAAAGCTCCTACGAGCAGTACTTC. It codes for CASSPKSSYEQYF. The full variable domain, in which reference TRBV13 and TRBJ2-7 provide the parts outside the CDR3, is AAGVIQSPRHLIKEKRETATLKCYPIPRHDTVYWYQQGPGQDPQFLISFYEKMQSDKGSIPDRFSAQQFSDYHSELNMSSLELGDSALYFCASSPKSSYEQYFGPGTRLTVT.

In this sample, this clone turned up once. This sequence joins TRBV6-5 and TRBJ1-2; tentatively, D is TRBD1 (5 bases). This CDR3 contains 13 residues. V lost 5 bases and J 4 bases, leaving 11 bases between the germline ends. Germline V CDR1 and CDR2: MNHEY, SVGAGI. Written as DNA, the CDR3 is TGTGCCAGCAGTAGGGGTCCTCTCTATGGCTACACCTTC. Translating it yields CASSRGPLYGYTF.

The rearrangement uses TRBV7-8 and TRBJ1-5; maybe TRBD1 (5 bases). CDR1 is SGHVS, CDR2 FQNEAQ, per germline. The CDR3 is 16 amino acids. V was trimmed by 2 bases and J by 3 bases, leaving 14 bases between them. The CDR3 sequence: CASSLTGGVSNQPQHF. CDR3 coding DNA: TGTGCCAGCAGCTTAACAGGAGGAGTCTCCAATCAGCCCCAGCATTTT.

The chain has TRBV2 and TRBJ2-1; perhaps TRBD1 as D (6 bases). V was trimmed by 7 bases and J by 8 bases, leaving 12 bases between them. This CDR3 has 12 residues. CDR1 and CDR2 from the germline V gene are SNHLY and FYNNEI. DNA of the CDR3: TGTGCCAGCAACAGGGAACGGGATGAGCAGTTCTTC. Protein product: CASNRERDEQFF.

The chain is built from TRBV10-1 and TRBJ2-7; no reliable D call. There are 13 residues in the CDR3. Trimming removed 4 bases from V and 3 bases from J, with 10 bases in between. CDR1 is WNHNN and CDR2 is SYGVQD in the germline V gene (reference sequence). The CDR3 loop reads CASSGKGFYEQYF. In DNA form, the CDR3 reads TGCGCCAGCAGTGGGAAAGGCTTCTACGAGCAGTACTTC.

This clone was recorded once. This chain connects TRBV19 to TRBJ1-2; TRBD1 matches at 10 bases. CDR1 LNHDA and CDR2 SQIVND come from the germline V gene (reference sequence). This CDR3 has 15 amino acids. V was pared by 5 bases and J by 8 bases, with 11 bases of the junction left unmatched. CDR3 sequence (DNA): TGTGCCAGTAGTCTCCCCCACCGGGACAGGGGAGGCTACACCTTC. As protein: CASSLPHRDRGGYTF. The full variable domain, rest sourced from reference TRBV19 and TRBJ1-2, is DGGITQSPKYLFRKEGQNVTLSCEQNLNHDAMYWYRQDPGQGLRLIYYSQIVNDFQKGDIAEGYSVSREKKESFPLTVTSAQKNPTAFYLCASSLPHRDRGGYTFGSGTRLTVV.

This clone appeared a single time. The chain carries TRBV10-3 and TRBJ1-3, with D unclear. The CDR3 has 15 residues. Germline V lookup: CDR1 ENHRY, CDR2 SYGVKD. The germline V and J ends were trimmed by 0 bases and 2 bases, with 8 bases remaining between them. In nucleotides, the CDR3 is TGTGCCATCAGTGAGTCGGTCAGAGCTGGAAACACCATATATTTT. Protein sequence: CAISESVRAGNTIYF.